This TCR beta chain appears in the sequencing data of a study of breast tumors, draining lymph nodes, adjacent tissues. Study-wide results and caveats: Most tumor T cells seemingly derive from lymph node, then expand in tumor. Tumor TCR diversity was below lymph nodes but above nontumor tissue. Luminal-like breast cancer showed significantly higher tumor–nontumor repertoire similarity than basal-like. The lymph node origin of tumor T cells was framed as consistent with a hypothesis, not demonstrated.

Using its own MiXCR run on the multiplex PCR reads, TCRdb lists one record per CDR3 protein. The sample lists around 130,000 distinct CDR3 sequences, 21% occurring once. The CDR3 totals 14 residues. Germline values: CDR1 SEHNR, CDR2 FQNEAQ (reference sequence). As for this clonotype: Its antigen is still unknown. Its ends do not fully match the called genes, so a read error is possible.

Axillary draining lymph nodes of breast cancer patients supplied the node samples. This clonotype was sampled from a female donor with breast cancer. Some clones in this sample may be carry-over from other donors' samples. The specimen sequenced was axillary lymph node tissue. This sequence joins TRBV7-9 and TRBJ2-1, with D unclear. CDR3 protein: CTSSSFRRWNEQFF. In DNA, the CDR3 is TGTACCAGCAGCTCTTTTCGAAGGTGGAATGAGCAGTTCTTC.